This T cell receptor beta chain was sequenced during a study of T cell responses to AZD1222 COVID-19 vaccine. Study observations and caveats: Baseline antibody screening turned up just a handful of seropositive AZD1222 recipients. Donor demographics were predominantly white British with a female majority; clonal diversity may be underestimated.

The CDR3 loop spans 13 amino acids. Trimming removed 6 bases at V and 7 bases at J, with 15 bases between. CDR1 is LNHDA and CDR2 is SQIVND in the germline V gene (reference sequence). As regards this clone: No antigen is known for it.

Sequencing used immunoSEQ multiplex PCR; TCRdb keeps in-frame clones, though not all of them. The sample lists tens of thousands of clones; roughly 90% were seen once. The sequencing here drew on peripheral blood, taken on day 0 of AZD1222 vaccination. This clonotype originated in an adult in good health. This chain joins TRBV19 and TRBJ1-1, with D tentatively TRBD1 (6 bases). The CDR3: CASSTGLWSEAFF. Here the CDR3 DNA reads TGTGCCAGTAGCACAGGGCTTTGGAGTGAAGCTTTCTTT.